This TCR beta chain originates from a study of beta chain features in type 1 diabetes. This CDR3 has 14 residues. Germline V gives CDR1 SGDLS, CDR2 YYNGEE. Germline trimming cut 4 bases from V and 1 base from J; bases unmatched to any gene: 5. With regard to this clone: Its antigen is not identified.

What was sequenced were expressed TCRB transcripts, since all of the isolated RNA had been reverse transcribed. Assay: immunoSEQ multiplex PCR; the TCRdb copy retains only in-frame clones and omits some. The repertoire holds some 640,000 clones, over 12% seen once, with around 0.04% in the top ten. Study-level findings and limits: Insertions were fewer and deletions more numerous at VDJ junctions in type 1 diabetes patients. Researchers report that Type 1 diabetes patients had moderately but significantly shorter TCRB CDR3s across all four CD4+ subsets.

The J gene is TRBJ2-7, the V gene TRBV9, with 7 nucleotides matching TRBD2. This receptor was taken from a man aged 18 to 30 with type 1 diabetes. The sequenced sample consisted of naive CD4+ T cells from blood. The CDR3 spells CASSPRTSSYEQYF. As DNA, the CDR3 is TGTGCCAGCAGCCCGAGGACTAGTTCCTACGAGCAGTACTTC.